One and the same sample provided the 20 T cell receptor beta chains below, sequenced in a study of blood T cell repertoires in COVID-19. Profiling relied on immunoSEQ multiplex PCR, and the TCRdb table lists in-frame clones only, not all of them. The sample has fewer than 200,000 clones; approximately 73% are singletons. Sequenced sample: peripheral blood. The receptors were gathered from a woman older than 75 with acute or convalescent COVID-19.

This clone was counted ten times or more. V and J are TRBV18 and TRBJ1-4, with a tentative D call TRBD1 (5 bases). Between the trimmed V and J ends, which lost 3 bases and 0 bases, there was a span of 17 bases. This CDR3 is built from 18 residues. Looked up from germline, CDR1 is KGHSH and CDR2 is LQKENI. The CDR3 reads CASSPRSPAGSTNEKLFF. CDR3 nucleotides: TGTGCCAGCTCACCCCGGAGCCCTGCAGGGTCAACTAATGAAAAACTGTTTTTT.

The chain is built from TRBV7-9 and TRBJ1-1; D is perhaps TRBD1 (5 bases). CDR3 length: 14 amino acids. The V gene's germline CDR1 is SEHNR and CDR2 FQNEAQ (reference sequence). Trimming pared 3 bases from V and 0 bases from J, leaving 8 bases between. CDR3 in DNA: TGTGCCAGCAGCTTTGCAGGGATGAACACTGAAGCTTTCTTT. It specifies CASSFAGMNTEAFF.

J is TRBJ2-2 and V is TRBV7-9, with 10 bases matching TRBD1. V was clipped by 7 bases and J by 6 bases; unmatched bases: 5. Germline CDR1 is SEHNR and CDR2 is FQNEAQ (reference sequence). The CDR3 contains 14 residues. This CDR3 reads CASMPGQGAGELFF. The CDR3 bases are TGTGCCAGCATGCCTGGACAGGGGGCCGGGGAGCTGTTTTTT.

This clone was seen a handful of times. V gene TRBV5-4 combines with J gene TRBJ1-3; TRBD1 agrees at 7 bases. V trimming: 7 bases; J trimming: 0 bases; junction bases outside the gene matches: 10. In germline, CDR1 is SGHNT, CDR2 YYREEE (reference sequence). The length of the CDR3 is 16 residues. CDR3 nucleotide sequence: TGTGCCAGCGCCCTAGGGGGACAGAACTCTGGAAACACCATATATTTT. Translated, it gives CASALGGQNSGNTIYF.

V and J are TRBV11-2 and TRBJ2-1, with D possibly matching TRBD1 (5 bases). The CDR3 is made up of 14 amino acids. Trimming cost V 4 bases and J 6 bases, with 13 bases left between them. The germline CDR1 and CDR2 sequences are SGHAT and FQNNGV. This CDR3 is CASSSRGQGNEQFF. DNA for the CDR3: TGTGCCAGCAGCTCTCGTGGGCAGGGCAATGAGCAGTTCTTC.

V gene TRBV10-1 combines with J gene TRBJ1-1, with a weak D call TRBD1 (6 bases). Trimming took 5 bases from V and 1 from J, leaving 8 bases between them. This CDR3 spans 13 amino acids. Germline V gene data show CDR1 as WNHNN and CDR2 as SYGVQD (reference sequence). The CDR3 protein is CASSPRGNTEAFF. The CDR3 bases are TGCGCCAGCAGTCCCAGGGGGAACACTGAAGCTTTCTTT.

The rearrangement links TRBV5-1 to TRBJ1-2; TRBD1 matches at 7 bases. V dropped 0 bases and J dropped 8; count of bases not matched to a gene: 4. This CDR3 has 13 amino acids. The germline V gene encodes CDR1 SGHRS and CDR2 YFSETQ. DNA for the CDR3: TGCGCCAGCAGCTTGGAGGGGGCGGAGGGCTACACCTTC. Translating gives CASSLEGAEGYTF.

The chain recombines TRBV5-6 with TRBJ1-1; D unresolved. Germline V gene sequence: CDR1 SGHDT, CDR2 YYEEEE. The CDR3 is made up of 13 amino acids. V lost 5 bases and J 9 bases, leaving 17 bases between the germline ends. CDR3 bases: TGTGCCAGCAGACCCTCAGGAAGTTTAAAAGCTTTCTTT. This translates into CASRPSGSLKAFF.

The chain has TRBV18 and TRBJ1-1; the D is unclear. From germline, CDR1 is KGHSH and CDR2 LQKENI. The V and J ends lost 3 bases and 5 bases respectively, with 16 bases between them. The CDR3 consists of 15 residues. The CDR3 sequence is CASSPGEVHETEAFF. The DNA of the CDR3 is TGTGCCAGCTCACCCGGGGAAGTGCATGAGACTGAAGCTTTCTTT.

The chain carries TRBV25-1 and TRBJ2-3; 8 bases are a match to TRBD1. Germline V gene sequence: CDR1 MGHDK, CDR2 SYGVNS. With 4 bases clipped from V and 8 bases from J, the junction kept 8 bases outside the gene matches. The CDR3 has 14 residues. DNA of the CDR3: TGTGCCAGCAGTGTAGGACAGGGTGTCTTTACGCAGTATTTT. This gives the protein CASSVGQGVFTQYF.

This clone was detected a few times. The chain uses TRBV18 and TRBJ1-1; D is perhaps TRBD1 (5 bases). CDR1 and CDR2 (germline): KGHSH, LQKENI. The CDR3 runs 14 residues. Trimming took off 3 bases at V and 0 bases at J, with 8 bases between the two ends. CDR3 DNA sequence: TGTGCCAGCTCACCCTTACAGGTGAACACTGAAGCTTTCTTT. The encoded protein is CASSPLQVNTEAFF.

This chain connects TRBV6-1 to TRBJ2-7, with D maybe TRBD1 (6 bases). Per germline, CDR1 MNHNS and CDR2 SASEGT. V was pared by 2 bases and J by 2 bases, with 10 bases between. This CDR3 is built from 14 residues. The CDR3 reads CASSETGTTYEQYF. DNA for the CDR3: TGTGCCAGCAGTGAAACCGGGACAACCTACGAGCAGTACTTC.

V usage is TRBV6-5 and J usage is TRBJ1-3; D uncertain. The CDR3 is 15 residues long. The germline V gene encodes CDR1 MNHEY and CDR2 SVGAGI. Between the trimmed V and J ends, which lost 4 bases and 4 bases, there was a span of 14 bases. The CDR3 protein is CASSSPGGSGNTIYF. The DNA of the CDR3 is TGTGCCAGCAGTTCTCCGGGAGGCAGCGGAAACACCATATATTTT.

The CDR3, as DNA: TGTGCCAGCAGCCAAGCGGAGACTAGCGGGAGTTACCAAGAGACCCAGTACTTC. It specifies CASSQAETSGSYQETQYF. V and J are TRBV4-2 and TRBJ2-5, with 12 bases identical to TRBD2. The CDR3 is 18 residues long. V was pared by 1 base and J by 0 bases, with 6 bases of the junction left unmatched. In germline, CDR1 is LGHNA, CDR2 YNFKEQ.

The J gene is TRBJ2-5, the V gene TRBV3-1 (or the pseudogene TRBV3-2), with 12 bases aligning to TRBD1. In germline, CDR1 is LGHDT, CDR2 YNNKEL (reference sequence). The V segment lost 4 bases and the J segment 6 bases; nucleotides outside the gene matches: 6. The CDR3 is made up of 15 amino acids. The CDR3 DNA reads TGTGCCAGCAGCCTTGGGACAGGGGGCGCGCAGACCCAGTACTTC. Encoded protein: CASSLGTGGAQTQYF.

The V gene is TRBV10-1, the J gene TRBJ2-5; TRBD2 might be the D (5 bases). Between the trimmed V and J ends, which lost 3 bases and 5 bases, there was a span of 10 bases. This CDR3 is 13 amino acids long. Germline V CDR1 and CDR2: WNHNN, SYGVQD (reference sequence). This chain's CDR3 is CASSEVRGETQYF. CDR3 nucleotides: TGCGCCAGCAGTGAAGTCCGGGGTGAGACCCAGTACTTC.

The gene calls are TRBV25-1 and TRBJ1-1, with D possibly matching TRBD1 (5 bases). The CDR3 length is 12 residues. V lost 4 bases and J 6 bases, leaving 9 bases between the germline ends. From germline, CDR1 is MGHDK and CDR2 SYGVNS. Written as DNA, the CDR3 is TGTGCCAGCAGTGGATTGGGGCCTGAAGCTTTCTTT. Its protein product is CASSGLGPEAFF. Supplemented by reference TRBV25-1 and TRBJ1-1, the full variable domain reads EADIYQTPRYLVIGTGKKITLECSQTMGHDKMYWYQQDPGMELHLIHYSYGVNSTEKGDLSSESTVSRIRTEHFPLTLESARPSHTSQYLCASSGLGPEAFFGQGTRLTVV.

The chain couples TRBV10-3 to TRBJ2-5; 8 positions agree with TRBD2. The ends lost 3 bases at V and 3 bases at J; junction bases unmatched: 6. Germline-derived CDR1 and CDR2 are ENHRY and SYGVKD. The CDR3 is 15 residues long. The chain's CDR3 is CAISDGGAGEETQYF. CDR3 bases: TGTGCCATCAGTGACGGAGGAGCGGGGGAAGAGACCCAGTACTTC.

This chain connects TRBV9 to TRBJ2-3, with 8 nucleotides matching TRBD2. Germline loops: CDR1 SGDLS, CDR2 YYNGEE. With 0 bases clipped from V and 4 bases from J, the junction kept 13 bases outside the gene matches. CDR3 size: 18 residues. CDR3 coding DNA: TGTGCCAGCAGCGTAGAGTACGCAGCGGGGGTGAATCCAGATACGCAGTATTTT. It specifies CASSVEYAAGVNPDTQYF.

The rearrangement links TRBV18 to TRBJ1-2; TRBD1 agrees at 9 bases. Trimming took 5 bases from V and 5 from J; bases not matched to a gene: 15. The CDR3 length is 17 residues. From germline, CDR1 is KGHSH and CDR2 LQKENI. CDR3 sequence: CASSATLPGTGSYGYTF. The CDR3 DNA sequence: TGTGCCAGCTCAGCTACCCTACCCGGGACAGGGTCATATGGCTACACCTTC.